The present T cell receptor (beta chain) was sequenced within a study of T cell repertoires in cytomegalovirus infection (dated by TCRdb to between 2019 and 2020). Regarding the study in general: Because public TCR beta signatures pointed to carriage of CMV infection together with the matching HLA type, the HLA type of each donor mattered for the analysis.

For this chain, trimming is 6 bases at the V end and 0 bases at the J end, and the number of junction bases without a gene match is 4. Including the terminal cysteine and phenylalanine, the CDR3 comprises 15 residues. Solely the CDR3 DNA is kept, with 45 bases framed from the first base. This clonotype showed up many times. Its target antigen remains unknown. No much larger clonotype is one base removed from it; base qualities were not supplied. Broad study findings and their caveats: In the ex vivo response, HLA-C-restricted CMV-specific TCR beta clonotypes were dominant, and in two of eight donors the single most frequent clonotype came from this HLA-C-restricted group. Carriers of CMV infection plus the relevant HLA type were discriminated by the cumulative frequency of public TCR beta family members in the study cohort and in an independent roughly 340-donor cohort.

The sample was run on an Illumina HiSeq 1500. In TCRdb, the public reads were trimmed at Q25 with fastp and aligned with MiXCR, with productive beta chains retained. CDR3 protein duplicates are merged, each entry listing the most common genes and DNA. In all, the sample holds fewer than 350,000 distinct CDR3 sequences, and roughly a sixth of those were seen once. The top ten hold more than 10% of the sample. The specimen was PBMCs. The source of this sequence is a human donor in good health (CMV status not recorded). Some clones in this sample may be carry-over from other donors' samples. The chain employs TRBV12-3 or TRBV12-4 and TRBJ2-7; TRBD1 fits 11 bases in the junction. The sequenced DNA: TGTGCCAGCAGGCCCGGGACAGGGGGCTCCTACGAGCAGTACTTC. This translates into CASRPGTGGSYEQYF.